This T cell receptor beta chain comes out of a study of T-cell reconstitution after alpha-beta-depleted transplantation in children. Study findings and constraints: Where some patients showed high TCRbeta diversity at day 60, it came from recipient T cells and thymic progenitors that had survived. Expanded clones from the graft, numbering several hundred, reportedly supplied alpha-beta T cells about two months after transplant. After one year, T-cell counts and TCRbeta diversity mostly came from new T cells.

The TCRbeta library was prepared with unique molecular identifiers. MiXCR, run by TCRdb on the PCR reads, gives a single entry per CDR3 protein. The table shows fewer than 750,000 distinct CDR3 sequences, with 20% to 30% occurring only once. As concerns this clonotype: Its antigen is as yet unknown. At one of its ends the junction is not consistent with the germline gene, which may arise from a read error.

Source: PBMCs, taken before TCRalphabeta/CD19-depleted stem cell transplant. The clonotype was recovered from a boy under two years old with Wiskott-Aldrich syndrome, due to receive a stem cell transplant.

The CDR3, as DNA: TGTGTCAGCAGCTTAGTAGCCGGGTACACTGAAGCTTTCTTT. Residues: CVSSLVAGYTEAFF. The chain links TRBV7-2 to TRBJ1-1; no clear D gene. Looked up from germline, CDR1 is SGHTA and CDR2 is FQGNSA. The CDR3 has 14 amino acids.